Detailed here is one TCR beta chain. The data were obtained in a study of blood T cell repertoires in COVID-19. Study summary: PBMCs, B-cell-depleted T cells, or T cells were the source of the cDNA or gDNA that made up the material.

Per the study methods: Using reference gene primer amplification, nucleated cell counts were estimated. Only in-frame clones appear in the TCRdb table, and some are missing; sequencing was by immunoSEQ multiplex PCR. That table furnishes V, J and clone size, whereas the DNA furnished D and trimming. The data hold about 250,000 clones, with approximately 90% observed a single time. CDR1 is SGDLS and CDR2 is YYNGEE in the germline V gene. Germline trimming cut 2 bases from V and 9 bases from J; bases unmatched to any gene: 9. The CDR3 loop spans 15 amino acids. V is TRBV9 and J is TRBJ2-1; 9 positions agree with TRBD1. The sequenced sample was peripheral blood. This clonotype was obtained from a young man with acute or convalescent COVID-19. CDR3 sequence reads: CASSVTGQGLSEQFF. For the CDR3, the DNA is TGTGCCAGCAGCGTGACGGGACAGGGTCTAAGTGAGCAGTTCTTC.